This T cell receptor beta chain was retrieved from a study of breast tumors, draining lymph nodes, adjacent tissues. The lymph nodes were axillary draining lymph nodes from breast cancer patients. TCRdb passed the multiplex PCR reads through MiXCR, listing each CDR3 protein once. Of over 100,000 distinct CDR3 sequences listed, about 22% are singletons. Study-level points and caveats: Data only fit, rather than demonstrated, lymph node origin of most tumor T cells.

CDR1 is SEHNR and CDR2 is FQNEAQ in the germline V gene (reference sequence). This CDR3 is built from 15 residues. About this clonotype itself: Its specificity is unknown. A much larger clone sits a single nucleotide away, making a read error possible.

The rearrangement links TRBV7-9 to TRBJ2-5; 9 positions agree with TRBD1. The sample consisted of axillary lymph node tissue. The sequence came from a female donor with breast cancer. Some clones in this sample may be carry-over from other donors' samples. Here the CDR3 DNA reads TGTGCCAGCGTACCCGGGACAGGGTCGAAGGAGACCCGGTACTTC. Its protein product is CASVPGTGSKETRYF.